These 3 T cell receptor beta chains were all obtained from the same sample, sequenced in a study of blood T cell repertoires in COVID-19. Measured with immunoSEQ multiplex PCR; TCRdb has only the in-frame clones, and not every one. Seen here are over 400,000 clones, around 85% observed once, and the top ten hold approximately 8%. Specimen: PBMCs or T cells enriched from blood (not recorded which). The receptors shown here come from a woman aged 55-69 years who had recovered from COVID-19.

This chain joins TRBV19 and TRBJ1-5, with a tentative D call TRBD1 (5 bases). Trimming took off 5 bases at V and 4 bases at J, with 15 bases between the two ends. The CDR3 is 15 amino acids. CDR1 and CDR2 (germline): LNHDA, SQIVND (reference sequence). The CDR3 nucleotides are TGTGCCAGTAGTCTCCTACGACAGAGAAATCAGCCCCAGCATTTT. It yields the protein CASSLLRQRNQPQHF.

This chain links TRBV10-3 with TRBJ2-3; 12 bases map to TRBD1. Germline loops: CDR1 ENHRY, CDR2 SYGVKD. V shed 8 bases and J 8 bases; nucleotides not matched to a gene: 5. This CDR3 region has 13 residues. The CDR3 nucleotides are TGTGCCATCGGTGGGACAGGGGGCGGTACGCAGTATTTT. It specifies CAIGGTGGGTQYF.

The genes are TRBV9 and TRBJ1-2, with 9 bases identical to TRBD1. V dropped 2 bases and J dropped 3; count of bases not matched to a gene: 2. This CDR3 has 14 residues. CDR1 and CDR2 from the germline V gene are SGDLS and YYNGEE. The CDR3 loop reads CASSVGQGDYGYTF. The DNA for the CDR3 is TGTGCCAGCAGCGTGGGACAGGGAGACTATGGCTACACCTTC.